The 26 T cell receptor beta chains presented below share a single source sample, sequenced in a study of cytomegalovirus exposure and HLA in healthy donors (dated by TCRdb to the late 2010s). Libraries were constructed by the immunoSEQ multiplex PCR assay. For the multiplex PCR, a mixture combining 60 forward primers for TCR Vbeta segments and 13 reverse primers for TCR Jbeta segments was used. Here the immuneACCESS table is served through TCRdb, limited to in-frame sequences with V and J called. Missing clones are a known gap in these copies; in checked studies unresolved V genes cover under half, and the rest lacks a known reason. The sample contains 100,000 to 150,000 clones, approximately 78% of them found a single time. The ten largest clones add up to 1.3% to 1.5% of the sample. The sample was PBMCs. Source of these receptors: a female donor in good health and CMV-seronegative.

This chain links TRBV7-9 with TRBJ2-2, with 7 bases that match TRBD2. The V and J ends lost 5 bases and 1 base, in that order; junction bases with no gene match: 4. CDR3 length equals 15 residues. In germline, CDR1 is SEHNR, CDR2 FQNEAQ (reference sequence). The CDR3 loop is CASSRGLGNTGELFF. The CDR3 DNA reads TGTGCCAGCAGCCGAGGACTAGGGAACACCGGGGAGCTGTTTTTT.

The chain is built from TRBV6-5 and TRBJ2-5; TRBD1 agrees at 7 bases. With 4 bases clipped from V and 2 bases from J, the junction kept 7 bases outside the gene matches. CDR1 is MNHEY, CDR2 SVGAGI, per germline. The CDR3 extends over 15 amino acids. The CDR3 region has the DNA TGTGCCAGCAGTTCGACAGGGATCCCACAAGAGACCCAGTACTTC. It specifies CASSSTGIPQETQYF.

The V call is TRBV7-2, the J call TRBJ2-7, with TRBD2 matching over 11 bases. Trimming removed 5 bases from V and 1 base from J; junction bases left unmatched: 4. The germline gives CDR1 SGHTA, CDR2 FQGNSA. The CDR3 extends over 15 amino acids. The CDR3 loop is CASSLLAGGSYEQYF. In nucleotides, the CDR3 is TGTGCCAGCAGCCTCCTAGCGGGGGGATCCTACGAGCAGTACTTC.

The chain joins TRBV5-6 to TRBJ2-2, with 10 bases that match TRBD1. Germline CDR1 reads SGHDT; CDR2 reads YYEEEE. CDR3 length: 15 amino acids. With V trimmed by 4 bases and J by 4 bases, 4 bases remained unmatched. The CDR3 is CASSADRGGTGELFF. CDR3 DNA sequence: TGTGCCAGCAGCGCGGACAGGGGGGGCACCGGGGAGCTGTTTTTT. The full variable domain, completed using reference TRBV5-6 and TRBJ2-2, is DAGVTQSPTHLIKTRGQQVTLRCSPKSGHDTVSWYQQALGQGPQFIFQYYEEEERQRGNFPDRFSGHQFPNYSSELNVNALLLGDSALYLCASSADRGGTGELFFGEGSRLTVL.

This chain connects TRBV6-1 to TRBJ1-6; 10 bases match TRBD1. This CDR3 comprises 14 residues. Germline assignment: CDR1 MNHNS and CDR2 SASEGT. V was pared by 1 base and J by 14 bases, with 5 bases of the junction left unmatched. The CDR3 sequence: CASSEGDRGLSLHF. The CDR3 bases are TGTGCCAGCAGTGAAGGGGACAGGGGTCTATCCCTCCACTTT.

This chain uses TRBV9 with TRBJ2-7, with 9 positions matching TRBD2. Germline assignment: CDR1 SGDLS and CDR2 YYNGEE. The CDR3 has 18 amino acids. V shed 3 bases and J 2 bases; nucleotides not matched to a gene: 15. The chain's CDR3 is CASSATILAGEGPYEQYF. DNA of the CDR3: TGTGCCAGCAGCGCCACCATACTAGCGGGCGAAGGCCCCTACGAGCAGTACTTC.

J is TRBJ1-5 and V is TRBV15, with 7 positions matching TRBD1. CDR1 and CDR2 from the germline V gene are LNHNV and YYDKDF (reference sequence). This CDR3 is built from 15 residues. Trimming cost V 0 bases and J 2 bases; bases outside gene matches: 1. DNA for the CDR3: TGTGCCACCAGCAGAGATACAGGGGGCAATCAGCCCCAGCATTTT. Residues: CATSRDTGGNQPQHF.

The chain links TRBV7-9 to TRBJ1-4, with D unclear. Trimming took off 6 bases at V and 0 bases at J, with 5 bases between the two ends. CDR1 is SEHNR, CDR2 FQNEAQ, per germline (reference sequence). The CDR3 runs to 13 residues. The CDR3, as DNA: TGTGCCAGCAGGTCTACAACTAATGAAAAACTGTTTTTT. It is translated as CASRSTTNEKLFF.

This sequence joins TRBV6-5 and TRBJ2-3, with D maybe TRBD2 (5 bases). The CDR3 extends over 15 amino acids. Germline V lookup: CDR1 MNHEY, CDR2 SVGAGI. V shed 6 bases and J shed 2 bases, with 15 bases lying between them. CDR3: CASRVGAVTTDTQYF. The CDR3 DNA is TGTGCCAGCAGGGTGGGAGCGGTAACCACAGATACGCAGTATTTT.

This chain links TRBV28 with TRBJ1-2; TRBD1 is a possible D gene (6 bases). The germline CDR1 and CDR2 sequences are MDHEN and SYDVKM. The length of the CDR3 is 12 residues. V lost 6 bases to trimming and J lost 7 bases, with 12 bases between them. The CDR3 DNA sequence: TGTGCCAGCAGAACAGGGTCCGGTGGCTACACCTTC. Translation gives CASRTGSGGYTF.

This clone was seen a single time. V gene TRBV10-3 combines with J gene TRBJ2-2, with 7 positions matching TRBD2. This CDR3 contains 14 residues. V dropped 11 bases and J dropped 0; count of bases not matched to a gene: 6. Per germline, CDR1 ENHRY and CDR2 SYGVKD. The CDR3 loop reads CAVQLAANTGELFF. CDR3 nucleotide sequence: TGTGCCGTCCAGCTAGCGGCGAACACCGGGGAGCTGTTTTTT.

The V call is TRBV7-8, the J call TRBJ2-7; D might be TRBD2 (5 bases). The CDR3 extends over 15 amino acids. The V end lost 0 bases, the J end lost 3 bases, and 12 bases lay between the germline ends. Germline CDR1 is SGHVS and CDR2 is FQNEAQ. The CDR3 DNA is TGTGCCAGCAGCTTAGCTAGTAGCGCTAACTACGAGCAGTACTTC. Translation: CASSLASSANYEQYF. Complete variable domain (other parts from reference TRBV7-8 and TRBJ2-7): GAGVSQSPRYKVAKRGQDVALRCDPISGHVSLFWYQQALGQGPEFLTYFQNEAQLDKSGLPSDRFFAERPEGSVSTLKIQRTQQEDSAVYLCASSLASSANYEQYFGPGTRLTVT.

The CDR3 bases are TGTGCCAGCAGTCGGCAGGGGGAAGCCTACGAGCAGTACTTC. This gives the protein CASSRQGEAYEQYF. The V call is TRBV7-2, the J call TRBJ2-7, with 7 bases matching TRBD1. The CDR3 has 14 amino acids. V lost 6 bases and J lost 2; bases outside the gene matches: 7. Germline CDR1 reads SGHTA; CDR2 reads FQGNSA.

The chain joins TRBV6-5 to TRBJ1-2; TRBD1 aligns across 7 bases. V lost 2 bases to trimming and J lost 5 bases; unmatched junction nucleotides: 8. The CDR3 has 15 residues. Germline V gene lookup returns CDR1 MNHEY and CDR2 SVGAGI. CDR3 amino acids: CASSYDEGATYGYTF. The CDR3 DNA follows: TGTGCCAGCAGTTACGATGAGGGGGCGACGTATGGCTACACCTTC.

The sample holds a few counts of this clone. This chain links TRBV5-1 with TRBJ1-2; 9 bases match TRBD1. The CDR3 is 14 amino acids. Germline-derived CDR1 and CDR2 are SGHRS and YFSETQ. Trimming took 3 bases from V and 4 from J; bases not matched to a gene: 4. The CDR3 loop is CASSSTTGGYGYTF. In nucleotides, the CDR3 is TGCGCCAGCAGCTCTACGACAGGGGGCTATGGCTACACCTTC.

This chain's CDR3 is CASTYSGRSDTQYF. The CDR3 DNA follows: TGTGCCAGCACCTATAGCGGGAGATCCGATACGCAGTATTTT. The chain links TRBV9 to TRBJ2-3; TRBD2 aligns across 9 bases. CDR1 is SGDLS and CDR2 is YYNGEE in the germline V gene. This CDR3 region has 14 residues. The J segment lost 6 bases and the V segment lost 6 bases, leaving 8 bases of the junction unmatched.

The V gene is TRBV15, the J gene TRBJ1-6; possible D gene TRBD1, 5 bases. The germline V gene encodes CDR1 LNHNV and CDR2 YYDKDF (reference sequence). The CDR3 length is 15 residues. V shed 1 base and J shed 6 bases, with 10 bases lying between them. CDR3 nucleotide sequence: TGTGCCACCAGCAGAGTGGTAGACAGTAATTCACCCCTCCACTTT. This codes for CATSRVVDSNSPLHF. Together with reference TRBV15 and TRBJ1-6, the CDR3 gives the full variable domain: DAMVIQNPRYQVTQFGKPVTLSCSQTLNHNVMYWYQQKSSQAPKLLFHYYDKDFNNEADTPDNFQSRRPNTSFCFLDIRSPGLGDTAMYLCATSRVVDSNSPLHFGNGTRLTVT.

V is TRBV10-1 and J is TRBJ1-1; D is unclear. Germline values: CDR1 WNHNN, CDR2 SYGVQD (reference sequence). Trimming removed 5 bases at V and 5 bases at J, with 15 bases between. The CDR3 is 14 amino acids. CDR3 sequence (DNA): TGCGCCAGCAGTCGGACCCCTCGGGAAACTGAAGCTTTCTTT. Protein product: CASSRTPRETEAFF.

The chain joins TRBV28 to TRBJ2-7; TRBD2 aligns across 7 bases. V lost 4 bases, J lost 3 bases, and 12 bases stayed unmatched. Germline V gene data show CDR1 as MDHEN and CDR2 as SYDVKM. This CDR3 is built from 16 residues. DNA of the CDR3: TGTGCCAGCAGTTCCATCCGGTCGGGAGGAAGCTACGAGCAGTACTTC. Protein product: CASSSIRSGGSYEQYF. The full variable domain, completed using reference TRBV28 and TRBJ2-7, is DVKVTQSSRYLVKRTGEKVFLECVQDMDHENMFWYRQDPGLGLRLIYFSYDVKMKEKGDIPEGYSVSREKKERFSLILESASTNQTSMYLCASSSIRSGGSYEQYFGPGTRLTVT.

The chain joins TRBV19 to TRBJ2-7, with a possible D match to TRBD1 (6 bases). Germline lookup yields CDR1 LNHDA and CDR2 SQIVND (reference sequence). Trimming removed 2 bases at V and 2 bases at J, with 7 bases between. The CDR3 has 13 residues. The CDR3 DNA reads as TGTGCCAGTAGTATACGGACAGCCTACGAGCAGTACTTC. This translates into CASSIRTAYEQYF.

This chain joins TRBV11-3 and TRBJ2-1; 8 positions match TRBD1. The CDR3 sequence is 17 residues long. Trimming took 1 base from V and 3 from J; bases not matched to a gene: 8. CDR1 and CDR2 from the germline V gene are SGHNT and YENEEA. In DNA form, the CDR3 reads TGTGCCAGCAGCTTAGGCCGCGGGACAGGAGTCTACAATGAGCAGTTCTTC. The encoded protein is CASSLGRGTGVYNEQFF.

The rearrangement links TRBV29-1 to TRBJ1-2; D might be TRBD1 (5 bases). Germline lookup yields CDR1 SQVTM and CDR2 ANQGSEA. CDR3 length equals 13 residues. Trimming left V 0 bases short and J 2 bases short, with 7 bases between. CDR3 amino acids: CSVEDRQNYGYTF. The CDR3 DNA follows: TGCAGCGTTGAAGATCGACAGAACTATGGCTACACCTTC.

The chain combines TRBV7-2 with TRBJ1-5; no reliable D call. Trimming removed 5 bases from V and 3 bases from J, with 11 bases in between. CDR1 and CDR2 from the germline V gene are SGHTA and FQGNSA. This CDR3 is 14 amino acids long. In nucleotides, the CDR3 is TGTGCCAGCAGCCCCCACGGGGACAATCAGCCCCAGCATTTT. This gives the protein CASSPHGDNQPQHF.

The chain carries TRBV7-9 and TRBJ2-5, with TRBD2 identical over 8 bases. After removal of 4 bases from V and 4 bases from J, the junction contained 11 bases not matched to a gene. CDR3 length: 16 residues. Germline V gene data show CDR1 as SEHNR and CDR2 as FQNEAQ (reference sequence). CDR3 loop: CASSYNPGLAGETQYF. The CDR3 DNA follows: TGTGCCAGCAGCTATAACCCCGGGCTAGCGGGAGAGACCCAGTACTTC.

The chain couples TRBV6-5 to TRBJ1-1; 9 positions match TRBD1. The CDR3 has 15 amino acids. The V segment lost 6 bases and the J segment 5 bases; nucleotides outside the gene matches: 10. Germline CDR1 reads MNHEY; CDR2 reads SVGAGI. DNA for the CDR3: TGTGCCAGCAGAAAACCCGGACAGGGGAGGACTGAAGCTTTCTTT. Protein sequence: CASRKPGQGRTEAFF.

The chain couples TRBV2 to TRBJ2-3; D possibly corresponds to TRBD1 (6 bases). V was trimmed by 7 bases and J by 5 bases, leaving 16 bases between them. Germline values: CDR1 SNHLY, CDR2 FYNNEI. The CDR3 runs to 14 residues. The CDR3 DNA reads as TGTGCCAGCAACGTAGGGGGAGTGAGAGATACGCAGTATTTT. It yields the protein CASNVGGVRDTQYF.